This T cell receptor beta chain originates from a study of blood T cell repertoires in COVID-19 (dated by TCRdb to between 2020 and 2021). For context, the study as a whole: Collaborator samples came from the United States, Italy and Spain and covered acute and convalescent phases of COVID-19. The samples were drawn from two sources: the first 160 participants of the ongoing ImmuneRACE study, and fewer than 1,500 subjects contributed by 6 global collaborators. Where available, HLA class I and class II types were obtained from metadata supplied by the sample provider rather than from assay-based typing. Subjects who had been exposed to COVID-19, were actively infected with it, or had recovered from it provided the deeply sampled blood TCRbeta repertoires that made up the dataset. The material from the prospective study consisted of cDNA or gDNA derived from T cells, B-cell-depleted T cells, or PBMCs. The repertoires were released in a freely available public database intended as a resource for research on the immune response to SARS-CoV-2. The sample metadata nearly always contained a de-identified subject ID, COVID-19 status, age in years and sex.

At one collaborating source in Seattle, patients were enrolled during active infection and were followed longitudinally through the course of disease. Each collaborating institution followed its own protocols to collect whole blood in K2EDTA tubes. For TCRbeta analysis, collaborator samples were shipped as frozen whole blood, as isolated PBMCs, or as DNA extracted from either sample type. Compared with germline, V lacks 6 bases and J lacks 5 bases; bases without a gene match: 19. The CDR3 covers 17 residues, taking in both the cysteine and the phenylalanine. Only the CDR3 DNA stays, 51 bases, in frame from base 1. The germline V gene (reference sequence) supplies CDR1 LNHDA and CDR2 SQIVND. TCRbeta CDR3 regions were amplified from genomic DNA using the immunoSEQ Assay, a bias-controlled multiplex PCR. Per the original workflow: Within the assay, amplification of reference gene primers was used to estimate how many nucleated cells each sample contained. To quantify the absolute abundance of each unique TCRbeta CDR3 rearrangement, sequence reads were collapsed and filtered. For each sample, productive Simpson clonality was calculated by taking the square root of Simpson's diversity index across productive rearrangements. This immuneACCESS table, as held by TCRdb, lists in-frame sequences with V and J called but not all clones. Of the missing ones, under half trace to an unresolved V gene in checked studies; the others have no known cause. V, J and clone size are taken as reported in that table, and D and trimming were inferred from the DNA itself. The sample table shows about 130,000 clones, and around 79% are seen once. Of the sample, roughly 5.2% is held by the ten largest clones.

About this clone itself: It has no known antigen specificity. Within one base of it there is no much larger clone, and no base qualities were kept.

The study at large found these results: Clinical and demographic metadata were provided uncurated, with the amount varying by source and participant.

The receptor was isolated from an older woman with COVID-19, enrolled during active disease. The sequenced sample was peripheral blood. Here the chain combines TRBV19 and TRBJ2-7, with 7 bases aligning to TRBD1. The CDR3 here reads CASSRQGSSVSSNEQYF. The DNA sequence is given as TGTGCCAGTAGCCGACAGGGTTCATCCGTTTCCTCGAACGAGCAGTACTTC.